The rows below give T cell receptor beta chains drawn from one sample of a study of T cells after yellow fever vaccination. One entry per CDR3 protein, called by TCRdb with MiXCR from the 5' RACE reads. The profile shows 240,000 or so distinct CDR3 sequences, around 7% of them singletons. The specimen comprised CD4+ T cells sorted from PBMCs, sampled 15 days after the yellow fever booster vaccination. These receptors were taken from a man aged 25-45 years who received the YFV17D yellow fever vaccine. CDR3s include the opening cysteine and the closing phenylalanine or tryptophan. The D gene is left open where the match is weak. The size field is filled for only some rows; it gives once, few, many or a size class.

D	V	J	size	CDR3	DNA
TRBD2	TRBV20-1	TRBJ2-1	NA	CSASSFMTSGSSYNEQFF	TGCAGTGCTAGTTCGTTTATGACTAGCGGGAGCTCCTACAATGAGCAGTTCTTC
NA	TRBV5-1	TRBJ2-2	NA	CASSPQGVNTGELFF	TGCGCCAGCAGCCCTCAGGGCGTGAACACCGGGGAGCTGTTTTTT
TRBD2	TRBV5-1	TRBJ2-3	NA	CASSSPRGTSGTDTQYF	TGCGCCAGCAGCTCACCGAGGGGGACTAGCGGTACAGATACGCAGTATTTT
NA	TRBV10-3	TRBJ1-3	few	CAISGVSSGNTIYF	TGTGCCATCAGTGGGGTGTCCTCTGGAAACACCATATATTTT
TRBD2	TRBV6-2/TRBV6-3	TRBJ2-3	many	CASRRIAGGYTDTQYF	TGTGCCAGCAGAAGGATAGCGGGAGGCTACACAGATACGCAGTATTTT
TRBD2	TRBV28	TRBJ2-3	few	CASSPFGAGVTDTQYF	TGTGCCAGCAGTCCCTTTGGGGCGGGAGTGACAGATACGCAGTATTTT
NA	TRBV14	TRBJ2-7	NA	CASSQGVRDSSRVGSYEQYF	TGTGCCAGCAGCCAAGGTGTCCGGGATTCCTCCCGGGTGGGATCCTACGAGCAGTACTTC
TRBD1	TRBV10-3	TRBJ2-7	few	CAISEPPGTGAHEQYF	TGTGCCATCAGTGAGCCCCCCGGGACAGGGGCTCACGAGCAGTACTTC
TRBD2	TRBV5-6	TRBJ2-7	few	CASSVVSGRLGEQYF	TGTGCCAGCAGCGTTGTGAGCGGGAGATTAGGCGAGCAGTACTTC
NA	TRBV5-1	TRBJ2-5	many	CASSSTIPGETQYF	TGCGCCAGCAGCTCCACCATACCGGGAGAGACCCAGTACTTC